This T cell receptor (beta chain) emerged from a study of vaccination and CD4 T cells after COVID-19. Study at large: The interval from dose two to post-vaccine sampling had a median of 72 days, and it ranged from 14 to 241. Cells were stimulated with overlapping spike peptides from SARS-CoV-2, HCoV-NL63, HCoV-OC43 and HCoV-229E.

Treatment indicated: approximately nine-day PBMC culture with coronavirus spike peptide pools or control peptides (ViraFEST assay). Cell culture was performed with roughly 2 million PBMCs per well in the presence of 9 to 10 IU/ml IL-2 and 10 ug/ml peptide pools. This clonotype came up a few times. Its antigen is undetermined. The CDR3 contains 15 residues. Per the germline V gene, CDR1 is SEHNR and CDR2 is FQNEAQ (reference sequence). V dropped 3 bases and J dropped 4; count of bases not matched to a gene: 3. Study-level findings and limits: Convalescent patients saw a median around 83% of their reactive clones show up only after vaccination.

The Oncomine TCR Beta short-read assay sequenced DNA from cultured CD4+ T cells. TCRdb analysed the PCR reads with MiXCR anew, one entry per CDR3 protein. The repertoire holds around 20,000 distinct CDR3 sequences, with over 60% as singletons. The receptor was derived from a human donor who had recovered from COVID-19. The sequenced sample consisted of CD4+ T cells from blood, cultured in vitro. This sequence joins TRBV7-9 and TRBJ1-5; 10 bases are shared with TRBD1. In DNA, the CDR3 is TGTGCCAGCAGCTTTGGGACAGGGGCAAATCAGCCCCAGCATTTT. Translating it yields CASSFGTGANQPQHF.